These 17 T cell receptor beta chains originate from one sample sequenced in a study of Graves' ophthalmopathy and Graves' hyperthyroidism. Beta-chain TCR CDR3 regions were amplified from RNA transcripts. HTBI-primed first-round RT-PCR preceded second-round multiplex PCR. TCRdb independently ran MiXCR on the multiplex PCR reads; one entry per CDR3 protein. This table holds roughly 420,000 distinct CDR3 sequences, 20% to 25% found once. Input material: peripheral blood. The receptors were gathered from a young woman with stable Graves' hyperthyroidism.

At least ten counts were recorded for this clonotype. V gene TRBV7-8 combines with J gene TRBJ2-5; 14 nucleotides agree with TRBD2. The CDR3 loop spans 20 amino acids. Germline values: CDR1 SGHVS, CDR2 FQNEAQ. V gave up 0 bases and J gave up 3 bases; unmatched junction bases: 12. The CDR3, as DNA: TGTGCCAGCAGCTTAGCCCCGCCGGGACTAGCGGGGGTTGACAAAGAGACCCAGTACTTC. It is translated as CASSLAPPGLAGVDKETQYF.

The chain carries TRBV12-3 or TRBV12-4 and TRBJ1-2, with D hard to call. V was clipped by 1 base and J by 0 bases, with 9 bases between them. The CDR3 loop spans 15 amino acids. The CDR3 reads CASSLGDGANYGYTF. The CDR3 DNA sequence: TGTGCCAGCAGTTTAGGAGACGGAGCTAACTATGGCTACACCTTC.

This clonotype was observed a handful of times. J is TRBJ2-7 and V is TRBV11-2; D tentatively fits TRBD1 or TRBD2 (5 bases each). Germline V lookup: CDR1 SGHAT, CDR2 FQNNGV. This CDR3 region has 16 residues. V dropped 1 base and J dropped 9 bases, with 22 bases sitting between them. CDR3 nucleotides: TGTGCCAGCAGCTTAGGCGGGCAATCGGGGACCGAGGTGCAGTACTTC. Translated: CASSLGGQSGTEVQYF.

This clonotype was counted only a few times. Here the CDR3 reads CSVQEGSKNTLHF. CDR3 coding DNA: TGCAGCGTCCAAGAGGGGTCCAAAAACACCCTCCACTTT. This chain uses TRBV29-1 with TRBJ1-6, with D tentatively TRBD1 (5 bases). CDR3 length: 13 amino acids. Germline lookup yields CDR1 SQVTM and CDR2 ANQGSEA. With 6 bases removed from V and 14 bases from J, the gap between germline ends came to 20 bases.

In its sample, this clonotype was seen many times. The chain is built from TRBV7-2 and TRBJ1-3; possibly TRBD1 for D (5 bases). This CDR3 has 15 amino acids. Germline values: CDR1 SGHTA, CDR2 FQGNSA. V was cut by 4 bases and J by 0 bases, with 10 bases left in between. The CDR3 coding sequence is TGTGCCAGCAGCTATACGGGGGGCTCTGGAAACACCATATATTTT. It encodes CASSYTGGSGNTIYF. The full variable domain, completed using reference TRBV7-2 and TRBJ1-3, is GAGVSQSPSNKVTEKGKDVELRCDPISGHTALYWYRQSLGQGLEFLIYFQGNSAPDKSGLPSDRFSAERTGGSVSTLTIQRTQQEDSAVYLCASSYTGGSGNTIYFGEGSWLTVV.

The V and J genes are TRBV4-1 and TRBJ2-7; D not certain. The CDR3 spans 15 residues. CDR1 is MGHRA, CDR2 YSYEKL, per germline. The V gene lost 0 bases and the J gene lost 4 bases, with 13 bases spanning the gap. The DNA of the CDR3 is TGCGCCAGCAGCCAAGATTCCGCGGAACCTTACGAGCAGTACTTC. Residues: CASSQDSAEPYEQYF.

This clonotype appeared many times. The genes are TRBV12-5 and TRBJ1-1, with TRBD1 matching over 8 bases. The germline gives CDR1 LGHNT, CDR2 FRNRAP. The length of the CDR3 is 16 residues. V shed 4 bases and J 5 bases; nucleotides not matched to a gene: 12. The CDR3 here is CASGSVLGQGATEAFF. CDR3 DNA sequence: TGTGCTAGTGGTTCAGTACTTGGACAGGGCGCGACTGAAGCTTTCTTT.

This clonotype was observed a handful of times. Compared with germline, one end of the junction differs, possibly owing to a read error. This chain joins TRBV5-1 and TRBJ2-5; possibly TRBD1 for D (5 bases). The CDR3 totals 16 residues. Germline V gene sequence: CDR1 SGHRS, CDR2 YFSETQ. The CDR3 here is CASSLAAVGDQETQYF. The CDR3 DNA sequence: TGTGCCAGCAGCTTGGCCGCGGTAGGGGACCAAGAGACCCAGTACTTC.

The sample holds many counts of this clonotype. The chain uses TRBV28 and TRBJ1-5; D might be TRBD1 (6 bases). The CDR3 has 14 amino acids. CDR1 and CDR2 from the germline V gene are MDHEN and SYDVKM. The ends were cut back, 3 bases at V and 1 base at J, with 7 bases in the middle. The CDR3 here is CASSFDRSNQPQHF. The CDR3 nucleotides are TGTGCCAGCAGTTTCGACAGGAGCAATCAGCCCCAGCATTTT.

The chain has TRBV4-1 and TRBJ2-7; a possible D gene is TRBD2 (5 bases). Germline V CDR1 and CDR2: MGHRA, YSYEKL. The V end lost 3 bases, the J end lost 2 bases, and 14 bases lay between the germline ends. The CDR3 loop spans 15 amino acids. The chain's CDR3 is CASSQGVLNTYEQYF. CDR3 DNA: TGCGCCAGCAGCCAGGGAGTGTTAAATACCTACGAGCAGTACTTC.

Details on this clonotype: A clone one base away is much larger, so this may be a read error. This chain connects TRBV7-9 to TRBJ2-7; D assignment may be TRBD1 or TRBD2 (5 bases each). Germline lookup yields CDR1 SEHNR and CDR2 FQNEAQ (reference sequence). The CDR3 is 12 amino acids. The CDR3 here is CASSLGRDDQYF. DNA for the CDR3: TGTGCCAGCAGCTTGGGCAGGGACGACCAGTACTTC. The complete variable domain, with remaining parts taken from reference TRBV7-9 and TRBJ2-7, reads DTGVSQNPRHKITKRGQNVTFRCDPISEHNRLYWYRQTLGQGPEFLTYFQNEAQLEKSRLLSDRFSAERPKGSFSTLEIQRTEQGDSAMYLCASSLGRDDQYFGPGTRLTVT.

As regards this clonotype: A read error may account for a junction end that differs from germline. The chain uses TRBV5-1 and TRBJ2-7; D may be TRBD1 (6 bases). CDR3 length: 16 amino acids. Germline loops: CDR1 SGHRS, CDR2 YFSETQ. The CDR3 sequence is CVSGSYYRTVSYEQYF. The CDR3 DNA sequence: TGCGTCAGCGGCTCCTACTATAGGACAGTTTCCTACGAGCAGTACTTC.

This clonotype occurred many times. The chain uses TRBV11-2 and TRBJ1-5; D is ambiguous. Per the germline V gene, CDR1 is SGHAT and CDR2 is FQNNGV. The CDR3 runs to 14 residues. V gave up 5 bases and J gave up 5 bases, with 13 bases separating them. CDR3 in amino acids: CASSPQPGHQPQHF. The CDR3 coding sequence is TGTGCCAGCAGCCCGCAACCGGGCCATCAGCCCCAGCATTTT.

Many counts were recorded for this clonotype. This may be a read error, as it is one base from a much larger clone. The chain couples TRBV6-2 or TRBV6-3 to TRBJ2-7; 7 bases map to TRBD2. The CDR3 is made up of 15 amino acids. Germline-derived CDR1 and CDR2 are MNHEY and SVGEGT. CDR3 protein: CASSYPGRARYGQYF. CDR3 in DNA: TGTGCCAGCAGTTACCCGGGGAGGGCGCGGTACGGGCAGTACTTC.

This clonotype was seen ten or more times. In DNA form, the CDR3 reads TGTGCCAGCAGCTTGCCCGGGGGAGGCTACACCTTC. Its translation: CASSLPGGGYTF. V usage is TRBV7-8 and J usage is TRBJ1-2, with D possibly TRBD1 on 5 matching bases. CDR1 is SGHVS and CDR2 is FQNEAQ in the germline V gene. Trimming took off 3 bases at V and 8 bases at J, with 10 bases between the two ends. The length of the CDR3 is 12 residues.

This clonotype was seen ten or more times. The chain has TRBV5-8 and TRBJ1-6; D gene ambiguous. The ends were cut back, 2 bases at V and 10 bases at J, with 13 bases in the middle. CDR3 length: 14 amino acids. Germline lookup yields CDR1 SGHTS and CDR2 YDEGEE. The CDR3 DNA reads TGTGCCAGCAGCTTCAGAAGAACCCTCTCACCCCTCCACTTT. Protein sequence: CASSFRRTLSPLHF.

The rearrangement uses TRBV19 and TRBJ1-1, with D maybe TRBD1 (5 bases). This CDR3 spans 14 amino acids. Germline assignment: CDR1 LNHDA and CDR2 SQIVND (reference sequence). The V end was cut by 7 bases, the J end by 6 bases, with 18 bases between. The CDR3 spells CASTHWGVEAEAFF. CDR3 DNA: TGTGCCAGTACCCACTGGGGCGTAGAGGCTGAAGCTTTCTTT.